The present T cell receptor beta chain was sequenced within a study of shared clonotypes between healthy human individuals. Turning to the study itself: The composition of the donors was a couple of women and a few men aged 18 to 49.

Note on this clone: Its antigen is as yet unknown.

Sequencing used immunoSEQ multiplex PCR; TCRdb keeps in-frame clones, though not all of them. The sample lists about 2 million clones, approximately 94% seen once, with 0.85% to 1.2% in the top ten. V was trimmed by 4 bases and J by 1 base, leaving 7 bases between them. Germline CDR1 reads MNHEY; CDR2 reads SMNVEV (reference sequence). The CDR3 runs to 14 residues. CD45RO-negative, CCR7-positively selected cells formed the naive CD8 fraction, excluding terminally differentiated effector memory CD45RA+ cells. Findings of the study overall: As a rule, naive subsets had a larger estimated richness than memory subsets.

This clonotype was obtained from a man younger than 35 in good health. The material sequenced was naive CD8+ T cells sorted from blood. This chain connects TRBV27 to TRBJ2-2; the D is unclear. CDR3: CASSSLLNTGELFF. The CDR3 coding sequence is TGTGCCAGCAGTTCTCTTTTGAACACCGGGGAGCTGTTTTTT.